This T cell receptor (beta chain) was sequenced during a study of T-cell memory formation after mild COVID-19. Study overall: Largely, TCR clusters stayed within a single donor.

From germline, CDR1 is MNHEY and CDR2 SMNVEV (reference sequence). The CDR3 spans 14 residues. With 6 bases removed from V and 4 bases from J, the gap between germline ends came to 10 bases. The sample holds a few counts of this clonotype. The antigen is not known. 5'RACE with constant-segment primers yielded barcoded, UMI-tagged TCR alpha and TCR beta cDNA libraries. TCRdb reprocessed the 5' RACE reads via MiXCR and lists one record per CDR3 protein. This sample yields some 40,000 distinct CDR3 sequences, of which less than 8% are seen a single time; 0.8% to 1% belongs to the top ten. Overall study findings and caveats: Detection of some responders pre-infection suggested pre-existing cross-reactive memory T cells participated. Nothing showed for sure that second-wave clones peaking on day 37 were SARS-CoV-2 specific.

V is TRBV27 and J is TRBJ2-6, with D uncertain. Sequencing was done on a sample of PBMCs or a T cell subset sorted from them (not recorded which). The clonotype comes from an adult who had mild COVID-19 (a few samples of this study predate the infection). Cell type and time point are not known. CDR3 DNA: TGTGCCAGCAGCTTCTCGGCCGGGGCCAACGTCCTGACTTTC. Protein product: CASSFSAGANVLTF.